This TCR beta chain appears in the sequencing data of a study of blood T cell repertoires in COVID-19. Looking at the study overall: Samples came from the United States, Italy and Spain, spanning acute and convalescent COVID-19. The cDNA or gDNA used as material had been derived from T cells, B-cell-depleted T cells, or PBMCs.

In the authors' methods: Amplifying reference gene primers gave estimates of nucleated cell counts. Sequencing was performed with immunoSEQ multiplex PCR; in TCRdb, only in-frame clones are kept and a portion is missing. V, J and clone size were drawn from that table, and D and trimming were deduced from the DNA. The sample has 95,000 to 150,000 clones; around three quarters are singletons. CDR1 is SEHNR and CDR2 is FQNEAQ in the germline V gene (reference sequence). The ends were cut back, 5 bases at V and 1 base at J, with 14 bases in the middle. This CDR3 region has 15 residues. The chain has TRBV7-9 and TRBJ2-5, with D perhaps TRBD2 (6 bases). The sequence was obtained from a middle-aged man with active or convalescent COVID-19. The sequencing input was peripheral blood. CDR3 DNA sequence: TGTGCCAGCAGCCTAGAGGGACTGTCCCAAGAGACCCAGTACTTC. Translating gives CASSLEGLSQETQYF.